The clone carrying this TCR beta chain showed up many times. No antigen is known for it. The data derive from a study of early T cells in non-severe SARS-CoV-2 infection. For the study at large: Alpha and beta chains were unpaired, from unsorted whole-blood bulk RNA.

Study outcomes and limitations: The matching step, a VDJdb search, favored anti-spike CD8 responses and missed private and CD4 specificities.

Unique molecular identifiers tagged individual cDNA molecules. TCRdb ran MiXCR on the 5' RACE reads and lists one entry per CDR3 protein. This sample has about 22,000 distinct CDR3 sequences, with approximately 5% found just once. The TCR comes from an adult who was a healthcare worker with PCR-confirmed SARS-CoV-2 infection or an uninfected control (not recorded which). The sample consisted of whole blood.

The CDR3: CASSRGQWLDEQYF. In nucleotides, the CDR3 is TGCGCCAGCAGCCGGGGACAGTGGCTAGACGAGCAGTACTTC. This chain uses TRBV4-1 with TRBJ2-7; the match to TRBD1 covers 7 bases. J gave up 5 bases and V 4 bases, and 8 bases lay outside the gene matches. This CDR3 region has 14 residues. Germline CDR1 is MGHRA and CDR2 is YSYEKL.